These T cell receptor beta chains were read from a single sample in a study of blood T cell repertoires in COVID-19. Clones were sequenced by immunoSEQ multiplex PCR, and TCRdb holds only the in-frame ones, with some missing. The table includes some 230,000 clones, 70% to 90% detected once. The source material was peripheral blood. The source is a woman in her forties or fifties with COVID-19, enrolled during active disease. The CDR3 runs from the conserved cysteine through the conserved F or W. Fields, in order: D gene, J gene, clone size, V gene, CDR3 DNA, CDR3 protein. A D gene is named only where the DNA matches it firmly. Not all rows give a size; the values are once, few, many and, for expanded clones, a class.

TRBD1,TRBJ1-3,NA,TRBV7-8,TGTGCCAGCAGCTGGACAGGGGTGAACACCATATATTTT,CASSWTGVNTIYF
TRBD2,TRBJ2-1,NA,TRBV4-1,TGCGCCAGCAGCCCTAACTTAGCGGGGGCCTACAATGAGCAGTTCTTC,CASSPNLAGAYNEQFF
NA,TRBJ1-1,NA,TRBV5-4,TGTGCCAGCAGCAATAGAGGGAGGACTGAAGCTTTCTTT,CASSNRGRTEAFF
NA,TRBJ2-2,NA,TRBV12-3/TRBV12-4,TGTGCCAGCAGTGAGGGCGGGGAGCTGTTTTTT,CASSEGGELFF
TRBD1,TRBJ2-7,NA,TRBV11-2,TGTGCCAGCAGCCTCCGGACAGGGGGCGAGCAGTACTTC,CASSLRTGGEQYF
NA,TRBJ2-3,NA,TRBV13,TGTGCCAGCAGCTTAACGGAGAGAGATACGCAGTATTTT,CASSLTERDTQYF
NA,TRBJ1-4,NA,TRBV5-4,TGTGCCAGCAGCACGAAGGGGGTTAGGGGGGAAAAACTGTTTTTT,CASSTKGVRGEKLFF
NA,TRBJ2-2,NA,TRBV21-1,TGTGCCAGCAGGAGACAGACCACCGGGGAGCTGTTTTTT,CASRRQTTGELFF
TRBD1,TRBJ1-3,many,TRBV7-9,TGTGCCAGCAGCCCGGGACAGAACTTCGGAAACACCATATATTTT,CASSPGQNFGNTIYF
TRBD1,TRBJ2-1,NA,TRBV5-8,TGTGCCAGCAGCATCTCAGGGGGAAGGTACAATGAGCAGTTCTTC,CASSISGGRYNEQFF
NA,TRBJ1-6,NA,TRBV7-2,TGTGCCAGCAGCTTAGGGTCGGGTAGCTCCTATAATTCACCCCTCCACTTT,CASSLGSGSSYNSPLHF
NA,TRBJ2-7,NA,TRBV6-2/TRBV6-3,TGTGCCAGCAGTTACGCTACGGGTTTGTACGAGCAGTACTTC,CASSYATGLYEQYF
NA,TRBJ1-6,NA,TRBV6-2/TRBV6-3,TGTGCCAGCAGTTACTCGAGTCACGGGGAGCGGTATTCACCCCTCCACTTT,CASSYSSHGERYSPLHF
NA,TRBJ1-6,NA,TRBV2,TGTGCCAGCAGTGAAGCGGAGCCGTTACTTAATTCACCCCTCCACTTT,CASSEAEPLLNSPLHF
NA,TRBJ2-7,once,TRBV4-3,TGCGCCAGCAGCCAAGATGTGGCCAGCTACGAGCAGTACTTC,CASSQDVASYEQYF
NA,TRBJ1-4,NA,TRBV28,TGTGCCAGCGTGGGGGGGGAAAAACTGTTTTTT,CASVGGEKLFF
NA,TRBJ2-7,NA,TRBV14,TGTGCCAGCAGCCAAAGACTCTTTAACCCCGGGTTTGCCGACGAGCAGTACTTC,CASSQRLFNPGFADEQYF
NA,TRBJ1-4,NA,TRBV2,TGTGCCAGCAGTGACAGGCGGGGAGGAGAAAAACTGTTTTTT,CASSDRRGGEKLFF
NA,TRBJ2-6,NA,TRBV13,TGTGCCAGCAGCTTAGGCCTCTCTGGGGCCAACGTCCTGACTTTC,CASSLGLSGANVLTF
TRBD1,TRBJ1-4,few,TRBV28,TGTGCCAGCAGCCGGGACAGTAATGAAAAACTGTTTTTT,CASSRDSNEKLFF
NA,TRBJ1-1,NA,TRBV6-5,TGTGCCAGCAGACCGGGGTACACTGAAGCTTTCTTT,CASRPGYTEAFF
NA,TRBJ1-3,NA,TRBV6-1,TGTGCCAGCAGTGAAGGAGGCTCTGGAAACACCATATATTTT,CASSEGGSGNTIYF
NA,TRBJ2-7,NA,TRBV12-3/TRBV12-4,TGTGCCAGCAGTTTCCTCCCTTACGAGCAGTACTTC,CASSFLPYEQYF
NA,TRBJ1-1,NA,TRBV29-1,TGCAGCGTTGTAAGAGAGACTGAAGCTTTCTTT,CSVVRETEAFF
TRBD2,TRBJ2-3,NA,TRBV29-1,TGCAGCGTTGAGGGGTTGACTAGCGGAAGCACAGATACGCAGTATTTT,CSVEGLTSGSTDTQYF
NA,TRBJ2-2,NA,TRBV2,TGTGCCAGCCTTCAGACAGGATCCCCCGGGGAGCTGTTTTTT,CASLQTGSPGELFF
NA,TRBJ2-1,NA,TRBV11-2,TGTGCCAGCAGCTTAGACCCTCTCTTAGATGAGCAGTTCTTC,CASSLDPLLDEQFF
NA,TRBJ1-2,NA,TRBV19,TGTGCCAGTATCCCGACGGCAGGTTCTAACTATGGCTACACCTTC,CASIPTAGSNYGYTF
NA,TRBJ2-1,NA,TRBV6-6,TGTGCCAGCAGTCCATCCGGGACACCCAATGAGCAGTTCTTC,CASSPSGTPNEQFF
NA,TRBJ1-1,NA,TRBV27,TGTGCCAGCAGTTCCCTCACGATGACAGGTATGAACACTGAAGCTTTCTTT,CASSSLTMTGMNTEAFF
TRBD1,TRBJ2-3,NA,TRBV18,TGTGCCAGCTCATCAGAGCAGGGGGCTCCCACAGATACGCAGTATTTT,CASSSEQGAPTDTQYF
NA,TRBJ1-2,NA,TRBV27,TGTGCCAGCAGTTTTGAGGGAAACAGGGCCTACTATGGCTACACCTTC,CASSFEGNRAYYGYTF